A single sample gave rise to the 9 T cell receptor beta chains below, sequenced in a study of Ad26.COV2.S vaccination and SARS-CoV-2 variants. Measured with immunoSEQ multiplex PCR; TCRdb has only the in-frame clones, and not every one. Counted here are approximately 500,000 clones, around 90% occurring once; the ten biggest clones make up roughly 12%. Sample treatment: some 20 received Ad26.COV2.S at low or high dose, single or two shots; 5 received placebo; per-sample allocation not given. It was on day 63 after the first vaccine or placebo injection that samples were taken. The sequenced sample was peripheral blood, obtained in a trial of Ad26.COV2.S vaccine versus placebo. These receptor sequences come from a person aged 18-65 years who received the Ad26.COV2.S COVID-19 vaccine or a placebo.

The chain uses TRBV19 and TRBJ1-5; D is undetermined. Germline V gives CDR1 LNHDA, CDR2 SQIVND (reference sequence). The V and J ends lost 5 bases and 7 bases respectively, with 12 bases between them. This CDR3 has 13 residues. Here the CDR3 reads CASSSRREQPQHF. The CDR3 bases are TGTGCCAGTAGTTCGCGGAGAGAACAGCCCCAGCATTTT.

V usage is TRBV11-2 and J usage is TRBJ2-1, with 7 bases aligning to TRBD2. Germline assignment: CDR1 SGHAT and CDR2 FQNNGV. The CDR3 loop spans 15 amino acids. The V and J ends lost 4 bases and 4 bases, in that order; junction bases with no gene match: 7. The CDR3 coding sequence is TGTGCCAGCAGCTCTAATAGCGGGTGGTACAATGAGCAGTTCTTC. It encodes CASSSNSGWYNEQFF.

The V gene is TRBV18, the J gene TRBJ1-5, with D unresolved. The V and J ends lost 6 bases and 4 bases respectively, with 19 bases between them. Germline values: CDR1 KGHSH, CDR2 LQKENI. The CDR3 has 16 amino acids. CDR3 in amino acids: CASSPTPAGKNQPQHF. The DNA for the CDR3 is TGTGCCAGCTCCCCCACGCCCGCCGGCAAAAATCAGCCCCAGCATTTT.

The V gene is TRBV7-9, the J gene TRBJ2-2; a weak D match, TRBD1 (5 bases). The length of the CDR3 is 15 residues. V lost 6 bases and J lost 5, with 16 bases in between. The V gene's germline CDR1 is SEHNR and CDR2 FQNEAQ (reference sequence). The CDR3 nucleotides are TGTGCCAGCAGACCCACTGGACACCTGACCGGGGAGCTGTTTTTT. Residues: CASRPTGHLTGELFF.

The chain carries TRBV7-2 and TRBJ2-7, with TRBD2 matching over 8 bases. Trimming cost V 0 bases and J 4 bases; bases outside gene matches: 8. Germline V lookup: CDR1 SGHTA, CDR2 FQGNSA. The CDR3 is 16 residues long. The CDR3 DNA sequence: TGTGCCAGCAGCTTAGCGCGGTCTAGCGGGCCGTACGAGCAGTACTTC. Amino acid sequence: CASSLARSSGPYEQYF.

The V gene is TRBV7-2, the J gene TRBJ1-3; D not resolved. CDR1 and CDR2 from the germline V gene are SGHTA and FQGNSA. Trimming took 5 bases from V and 4 from J, leaving 12 bases between them. The CDR3 is 14 residues long. CDR3 residues: CASSVQPAGNTIYF. The CDR3 DNA sequence: TGTGCCAGCAGCGTTCAGCCCGCGGGAAACACCATATATTTT.

The CDR3, as DNA: TGTGCCAGCAGAAAGGCGGGGGACAGGGCCTACGAGCAGTACTTC. This translates into CASRKAGDRAYEQYF. This sequence joins TRBV28 and TRBJ2-7; 9 nucleotides match TRBD1. V shed 6 bases, J shed 2 bases, and the junction held 8 bases outside the gene matches. CDR1 MDHEN and CDR2 SYDVKM come from the germline V gene. The CDR3 length is 15 residues.

The chain employs TRBV6-5 and TRBJ2-2; perhaps TRBD2 as D (6 bases). Looked up from germline, CDR1 is MNHEY and CDR2 is SVGAGI. Between the trimmed V and J ends, which lost 6 bases and 5 bases, there was a span of 13 bases. The CDR3 consists of 14 residues. The chain's CDR3 is CASSFGAGTGELFF. The CDR3 DNA is TGTGCCAGCAGCTTCGGGGCGGGAACCGGGGAGCTGTTTTTT.

This chain links TRBV27 with TRBJ1-2; TRBD1 agrees at 8 bases. Per the germline V gene, CDR1 is MNHEY and CDR2 is SMNVEV (reference sequence). This CDR3 spans 13 amino acids. V shed 5 bases, J shed 8 bases, and the junction held 7 bases outside the gene matches. CDR3 DNA: TGTGCCAGCAGTCCCGGGACAGGTTACGGCTACACCTTC. Protein sequence: CASSPGTGYGYTF.